Listed here are 20 T cell receptor beta chains from one sample, sequenced in a study of T cells in Graves' hyperthyroidism and ophthalmopathy. TCR beta CDR3 sequences were amplified from RNA transcripts. An initial round of RT-PCR targeting the TCR CDR3 relied on the HTBI primer set. TCRdb itself ran the multiplex PCR reads through MiXCR, one entry per CDR3 protein. The table has 250,000 to 350,000 distinct CDR3 sequences, roughly 15% seen once. Specimen: blood. Every receptor here comes from a young man with Graves' hyperthyroidism.

Only a few counts were recorded for this clonotype. The chain employs TRBV6-1 and TRBJ1-2, with a weak D call TRBD1 (6 bases). Germline V gene data show CDR1 as MNHNS and CDR2 as SASEGT. CDR3 length equals 17 residues. V was shortened by 0 bases and J by 3 bases, with 17 bases between the two germline ends. In nucleotides, the CDR3 is TGTGCCAGCAGTGAAGCGAAGGGCAGGGGCTTTCACTATGGCTACACCTTC. As protein: CASSEAKGRGFHYGYTF.

This clonotype was counted many times. The chain employs TRBV5-1 and TRBJ1-1, with D unresolved. V was pared by 6 bases and J by 0 bases, with 12 bases between. The CDR3 has 14 residues. The V gene's germline CDR1 is SGHRS and CDR2 YFSETQ. CDR3 sequence (DNA): TGCGCCAGCACGCCACAGTCCATGAACACTGAAGCTTTCTTT. Translating it yields CASTPQSMNTEAFF.

The table lists this clonotype with many counts. V usage is TRBV20-1 and J usage is TRBJ2-1; the match to TRBD2 covers 7 bases. Germline CDR1 and CDR2: DFQATT and SNEGSKA (reference sequence). V shed 0 bases and J 4 bases; nucleotides not matched to a gene: 6. This CDR3 has 15 amino acids. As DNA, the CDR3 is TGCAGTGCTAGAGATGCCGAGCGGGATTACAATGAGCAGTTCTTC. Translating gives CSARDAERDYNEQFF.

This clonotype was seen more than once but under ten times. The chain couples TRBV20-1 to TRBJ2-1; unclear D gene. Germline V gene data show CDR1 as DFQATT and CDR2 as SNEGSKA (reference sequence). The V end was cut by 6 bases, the J end by 5 bases, with 20 bases between. CDR3 length equals 15 residues. CDR3 nucleotide sequence: TGCAGTGCGCCCAAAGCCCCTCCTGAGAACAATGAGCAGTTCTTC. Its protein product is CSAPKAPPENNEQFF.

CDR3 region: CASSPDPRQPQHF. Written as DNA, the CDR3 is TGTGCCAGCAGCCCTGACCCCAGGCAGCCCCAGCATTTT. The chain carries TRBV4-2 and TRBJ1-5; D gene uncertain. Trimming shortened V by 4 bases and J by 7 bases, and 11 bases separated the two germline ends. Germline-derived CDR1 and CDR2 are LGHNA and YNFKEQ. The CDR3 covers 13 residues.

This clonotype came up many times. This chain joins TRBV28 and TRBJ2-1; D might be TRBD2 (6 bases). The CDR3 spans 14 residues. The germline V and J ends were trimmed by 6 bases and 10 bases, with 19 bases remaining between them. The germline V gene encodes CDR1 MDHEN and CDR2 SYDVKM. The CDR3 reads CASSPGTLSWEQFF. CDR3 bases: TGTGCCAGCAGCCCGGGGACTCTGAGTTGGGAGCAGTTCTTC.

This clonotype has a handful of counts. The genes are TRBV9 and TRBJ2-7; 9 bases are shared with TRBD2. Losses at the gene ends were 3 bases for V and 3 bases for J; bases not matched to a gene: 4. This CDR3 comprises 14 residues. Germline V gene data show CDR1 as SGDLS and CDR2 as YYNGEE. The DNA for the CDR3 is TGTGCCAGCAGCGATAGCGGGAGTTTCTACGAGCAGTACTTC. Protein sequence: CASSDSGSFYEQYF.

This clonotype was recorded many times. The DNA for the CDR3 is TGTGCCAGCAGCTTGCCCCGCGGACAGGAGACACCCCCAGAGACCCAGTACTTC. This translates into CASSLPRGQETPPETQYF. V and J are TRBV7-2 and TRBJ2-5, with 7 bases matching TRBD1. V gave up 3 bases and J gave up 4 bases; unmatched junction bases: 17. The CDR3 runs to 18 residues. Germline CDR1 SGHTA, CDR2 FQGNSA.

In this sample, this clonotype turned up many times. This chain joins TRBV13 and TRBJ1-4, with unresolved D. The CDR3 length is 16 residues. V gave up 4 bases and J gave up 6 bases, with 18 bases separating them. Germline loops: CDR1 PRHDT, CDR2 FYEKMQ (reference sequence). The CDR3 sequence is CASSSTGEILDEKLFF. CDR3 bases: TGTGCCAGCAGCTCAACCGGGGAGATACTGGATGAAAAACTGTTTTTT.

This clonotype was observed many times. V gene TRBV28 combines with J gene TRBJ2-3; D gene uncertain. The V and J ends lost 5 bases and 0 bases respectively, with 21 bases between them. Germline V gene lookup returns CDR1 MDHEN and CDR2 SYDVKM. This CDR3 comprises 18 residues. CDR3 region: CASSHLDAAGPSTDTQYF. CDR3 nucleotides: TGTGCCAGCAGTCACCTCGACGCCGCCGGACCTAGCACAGATACGCAGTATTTT.

Ten or more counts support this clonotype. The chain couples TRBV3-1 to TRBJ1-1; D might be TRBD1 (5 bases). Germline values: CDR1 LGHDT, CDR2 YNNKEL (reference sequence). Trimming took 4 bases from V and 3 from J, leaving 12 bases between them. This CDR3 comprises 14 residues. The CDR3 loop reads CASSLGLLDTEAFF. The CDR3 bases are TGTGCCAGCAGCCTGGGACTCCTGGACACTGAAGCTTTCTTT. Together with reference TRBV3-1 and TRBJ1-1, the CDR3 gives the full variable domain: DTAVSQTPKYLVTQMGNDKSIKCEQNLGHDTMYWYKQDSKKFLKIMFSYNNKELIINETVPNRFSPKSPDKAHLNLHINSLELGDSAVYFCASSLGLLDTEAFFGQGTRLTVV.

This sequence joins TRBV6-5 and TRBJ2-5; D is uncertain. CDR3 length: 11 amino acids. The V end was cut by 7 bases, the J end by 12 bases, with 15 bases between. Germline V gives CDR1 MNHEY, CDR2 SVGAGI. The CDR3 DNA sequence: TGTGCCAGCACTTCTGGAGAAACGAAGTACTTC. Its translation: CASTSGETKYF.

This clonotype occurred many times. The V and J genes are TRBV5-1 and TRBJ2-2; D uncertain. Germline CDR1 is SGHRS and CDR2 is YFSETQ. The CDR3 consists of 14 residues. V was clipped by 1 base and J by 4 bases, with 8 bases between them. Here the CDR3 reads CASSLPGGTGELFF. The CDR3 DNA sequence: TGCGCCAGCAGCTTGCCCGGCGGCACCGGGGAGCTGTTTTTT. Filled out from reference TRBV5-1 and TRBJ2-2, the complete variable domain reads KAGVTQTPRYLIKTRGQQVTLSCSPISGHRSVSWYQQTPGQGLQFLFEYFSETQRNKGNFPGRFSGRQFSNSRSEMNVSTLELGDSALYLCASSLPGGTGELFFGEGSRLTVL.

This chain uses TRBV4-1 with TRBJ1-3; tentatively, D is TRBD1 (5 bases). The CDR3 runs 17 residues. Trimming removed 4 bases from V and 8 bases from J, with 24 bases in between. Germline V gene data show CDR1 as MGHRA and CDR2 as YSYEKL. The CDR3 DNA reads as TGCGCCAGCAGCCGCCGCCCGAGGGGCTCAGCGGAAGACACCATATATTTT. It yields the protein CASSRRPRGSAEDTIYF.

This chain joins TRBV28 and TRBJ1-5, with a possible D match to TRBD1 (5 bases). V was pared by 5 bases and J by 7 bases, with 18 bases between. The CDR3 is 15 residues long. Germline lookup yields CDR1 MDHEN and CDR2 SYDVKM. The CDR3, as DNA: TGTGCCAGCAGTGTGGGGGGTTTGGGAGGCCAGCCCCAGCATTTT. Translated: CASSVGGLGGQPQHF.

This clonotype was seen many times. Its ends do not fully match the called genes, so a read error is possible. For the CDR3, the DNA is TGTGCCAGCAGTTACGGCAGGGAGAGGAATGGAAAACTGTTTTTT. Its translation: CASSYGRERNGKLFF. The genes are TRBV2 and TRBJ1-4; tentatively, D is TRBD1 (5 bases). The CDR3 consists of 15 residues. Germline V gives CDR1 SNHLY, CDR2 FYNNEI.

The V call is TRBV5-1, the J call TRBJ1-2; possibly TRBD1 for D (6 bases). The CDR3 consists of 14 residues. CDR1 is SGHRS, CDR2 YFSETQ, per germline. Trimming took 4 bases from V and 3 from J, leaving 13 bases between them. The CDR3 reads CASSGGSGDYGYTF. Written as DNA, the CDR3 is TGCGCCAGCAGCGGGGGCTCGGGGGACTATGGCTACACCTTC.

The chain combines TRBV7-8 with TRBJ1-2; TRBD1 is a possible D gene (5 bases). Germline V gives CDR1 SGHVS, CDR2 FQNEAQ. The V and J ends lost 5 bases and 8 bases respectively, with 12 bases between them. The CDR3 contains 12 residues. The CDR3 sequence: CASSLRVGGYTF. CDR3 DNA: TGTGCCAGCAGCCTCAGGGTAGGAGGCTACACCTTC.

The genes are TRBV7-2 and TRBJ2-7; unclear D gene. V lost 1 base, J lost 2 bases, and 6 bases lay in between. Germline CDR1 and CDR2: SGHTA and FQGNSA. There are 13 residues in the CDR3. CDR3 residues: CASSLDYAYEQYF. CDR3 bases: TGTGCCAGCAGCTTAGATTATGCCTACGAGCAGTACTTC. Filled out from reference TRBV7-2 and TRBJ2-7, the complete variable domain reads GAGVSQSPSNKVTEKGKDVELRCDPISGHTALYWYRQSLGQGLEFLIYFQGNSAPDKSGLPSDRFSAERTGGSVSTLTIQRTQQEDSAVYLCASSLDYAYEQYFGPGTRLTVT.

This clonotype was detected many times. This sequence joins TRBV30 and TRBJ1-1; D gene unclear. Trimming removed 0 bases from V and 2 bases from J, with 4 bases in between. The CDR3 extends over 12 amino acids. Germline CDR1 reads GTSNPN; CDR2 reads SVGIG (reference sequence). CDR3 sequence reads: CAWSVSNTEAFF. Here the CDR3 DNA reads TGTGCCTGGAGTGTAAGTAACACTGAAGCTTTCTTT.